A selection of T cell receptor beta chains follows, all from one sample in a study of T-cell memory formation after mild COVID-19. MiXCR, applied by TCRdb to the 5' RACE reads, yields one record per CDR3 protein. The sample shows about 420,000 distinct CDR3 sequences, about 22% of them seen only once. Sequencing was carried out using PBMCs or a T cell subset sorted from them (not recorded which). The receptors here all came from an adult woman who had mild COVID-19 (a few samples of this study predate the infection). Cell type and time point are not known. Each CDR3 is given with its conserved first and last residue. A D gene is named only where the DNA matches it firmly. Expanded clones get a size class; other rows say once, few or many, or leave the size out.

>TRBV6-5|TRBJ1-2|.|TRBD1
CASSMGQSSGYGYTF
TGTGCCAGCAGTATGGGACAGTCCTCGGGGTATGGCTACACCTTC
>TRBV6-5|TRBJ1-6|.|TRBD1
CASSYSGTGPRSYNSPLHF
TGTGCCAGCAGTTACTCCGGGACAGGGCCTAGGTCCTATAATTCACCCCTCCACTTT
>TRBV6-2/TRBV6-3|TRBJ2-5|.|.
CATGQRPPFGQETQYF
TGTGCCACAGGACAGCGTCCCCCTTTCGGGCAAGAGACCCAGTACTTC
>TRBV4-2|TRBJ1-4|few|.
CASSQSVGATNEKLFF
TGTGCCAGCAGCCAATCCGTGGGGGCAACTAATGAAAAACTGTTTTTT
>TRBV5-1|TRBJ2-1|few|.
CASSFRQLSYNEQFF
TGCGCCAGCAGTTTTAGACAACTCTCCTACAATGAGCAGTTCTTC
>TRBV7-9|TRBJ2-3|many|.
CASSLRDTDTQYF
TGTGCCAGCAGCTTAAGAGACACAGATACGCAGTATTTT
>TRBV6-5|TRBJ1-2|.|.
CASTRPSSANYGYTF
TGTGCCAGCACTCGCCCCAGTTCAGCTAACTATGGCTACACCTTC
>TRBV20-1|TRBJ1-2|.|.
CSARKGDYGYTF
TGCAGTGCTAGAAAAGGGGACTATGGCTACACCTTC
>TRBV6-2/TRBV6-3|TRBJ2-1|many|TRBD1
CASSPPGQGREQFF
TGTGCCAGCAGCCCGCCGGGACAGGGGAGGGAGCAGTTCTTC
>TRBV5-1|TRBJ2-1|few|.
CASSSQGTLSQFF
TGCGCCAGCAGCTCCCAGGGGACCCTCTCCCAGTTCTTC
>TRBV3-1|TRBJ2-4|few|TRBD2
CASSQAGGGPVNIQYF
TGTGCCAGCAGCCAAGCCGGGGGAGGGCCTGTAAACATTCAGTACTTC
>TRBV6-1|TRBJ1-1|.|.
CASSERWDTEAFF
TGTGCCAGCAGTGAAAGGTGGGACACTGAAGCTTTCTTT
>TRBV7-4|TRBJ2-3|.|TRBD2
CASSFYRGLGLYADTQYF
TGTGCCAGCAGCTTCTATAGGGGACTAGGTCTTTACGCAGATACGCAGTATTTT
>TRBV3-1|TRBJ1-1|.|TRBD1
CASSHWTGWNTEAFF
TGTGCCAGCAGCCACTGGACAGGGTGGAACACTGAAGCTTTCTTT
>TRBV5-1|TRBJ2-5|few|.
CASSFRDSSETQYF
TGCGCCAGCAGCTTCCGGGATTCTTCTGAGACCCAGTACTTC
>TRBV25-1|TRBJ1-1|.|.
CASSEGGGAFF
TGTGCCAGCAGTGAGGGGGGGGGAGCTTTCTTT
>TRBV28|TRBJ2-7|.|TRBD1
CASSTSGTGITYEQYF
TGTGCCAGCAGTACCTCCGGGACAGGGATTACCTACGAGCAGTACTTC
>TRBV5-4|TRBJ2-2|few|TRBD2
CASSTGLADTGELFF
TGTGCCAGCAGCACGGGACTAGCGGATACCGGGGAGCTGTTTTTT
>TRBV5-4|TRBJ1-2|.|TRBD1
CASRTETGTGFRGYTF
TGTGCCAGCAGAACCGAAACCGGGACAGGGTTTCGTGGCTACACCTTC
>TRBV4-3|TRBJ2-3|.|.
CASSLKIGAGEGADTQYF
TGCGCCAGCAGCCTAAAGATTGGGGCGGGAGAGGGGGCAGATACGCAGTATTTT
>TRBV3-1|TRBJ2-1|.|.
CASSQDGGYNEQFF
TGTGCCAGCAGCCAAGATGGAGGCTACAATGAGCAGTTCTTC
>TRBV20-1|TRBJ1-5|.|TRBD1
CSAREGRGPNQPQHF
TGCAGTGCTAGAGAGGGCAGGGGGCCCAATCAGCCCCAGCATTTT
>TRBV7-6|TRBJ1-4|.|.
CASSSHPQGLGEKLFF
TGTGCCAGCAGCTCCCATCCCCAGGGGCTAGGTGAAAAACTGTTTTTT
>TRBV7-2|TRBJ1-2|.|.
CASSPAGDSYGYTF
TGTGCCAGCAGCCCCGCGGGAGATAGTTATGGCTACACCTTC
>TRBV4-1|TRBJ1-5|few|TRBD1
CASSQRQGNQPQHF
TGCGCCAGCAGCCAAAGACAGGGAAATCAGCCCCAGCATTTT
>TRBV27|TRBJ2-1|few|TRBD2
CASNGLADALPRLYNEQFF
TGTGCCAGCAACGGACTAGCTGATGCTCTACCCCGCCTCTACAATGAGCAGTTCTTC
>TRBV7-6|TRBJ1-6|.|.
CASRIRGRGTPLHF
TGTGCCAGCAGGATAAGGGGGAGGGGGACACCCCTCCACTTT
>TRBV5-6|TRBJ2-5|.|.
CASSFVLEQETQYF
TGTGCCAGCAGCTTCGTCCTGGAACAAGAGACCCAGTACTTC
>TRBV19|TRBJ2-7|many|TRBD1
CATRPGQGYEQYF
TGTGCCACGCGACCGGGACAGGGCTACGAGCAGTACTTC
>TRBV4-1|TRBJ2-3|few|.
CASSQEIGAGTSSYF
TGCGCCAGCAGCCAAGAGATTGGGGCAGGGACCTCTTCGTATTTT
>TRBV9|TRBJ1-2|many|.
CASSPSIGRYGYTF
TGTGCCAGCAGCCCCTCTATTGGACGGTATGGCTACACCTTC
>TRBV12-3/TRBV12-4|TRBJ2-1|few|.
CASRAGGIREQFF
TGTGCCAGCAGAGCTGGCGGAATCAGGGAGCAGTTCTTC
>TRBV12-3/TRBV12-4|TRBJ2-7|.|.
CASSLRATQGEQYF
TGTGCCAGCAGTTTAAGGGCCACTCAGGGCGAGCAGTACTTC
>TRBV20-1|TRBJ2-3|many|.
CSARHPGSDTQYF
TGCAGTGCGAGACATCCGGGGTCAGATACGCAGTATTTT
>TRBV15|TRBJ2-1|.|TRBD2
CATSRVAGVDNEQFF
TGTGCCACCAGCAGAGTAGCGGGAGTTGACAATGAGCAGTTCTTC
>TRBV29-1|TRBJ2-3|.|.
CSAKLAEDTQYF
TGCAGCGCCAAACTAGCTGAAGATACGCAGTATTTT
>TRBV9|TRBJ2-5|.|TRBD2
CASSVGRLAGLKETQYF
TGTGCCAGCAGCGTAGGTCGACTAGCGGGATTGAAAGAGACCCAGTACTTC
>TRBV29-1|TRBJ2-3|.|.
CSAAMGTDTQYF
TGCAGCGCTGCCATGGGGACAGATACGCAGTATTTT
>TRBV24-1|TRBJ2-2|.|TRBD1
CATSDLPGQGTGELFF
TGTGCCACCAGTGATTTACCGGGACAGGGCACCGGGGAGCTGTTTTTT
>TRBV5-1|TRBJ2-7|.|.
CASADTASYEQYF
TGCGCCAGTGCAGATACAGCCTCCTACGAGCAGTACTTC
>TRBV12-3/TRBV12-4|TRBJ2-5|few|.
CASDSKPRGGQYF
TGTGCCAGCGATAGCAAGCCAAGGGGGGGGCAGTACTTC
>TRBV6-5|TRBJ1-1|few|.
CASSNQNTEAFF
TGTGCCAGCAGCAACCAAAACACTGAAGCTTTCTTT
>TRBV6-5|TRBJ2-5|.|TRBD1
CAALDRDETQYF
TGTGCCGCCCTGGACAGGGACGAGACCCAGTACTTC
>TRBV4-2|TRBJ2-7|.|TRBD2
CASSQGSGGYEQYF
TGTGCCAGCAGCCAAGGGTCCGGGGGGTACGAGCAGTACTTC
>TRBV7-6|TRBJ2-1|.|TRBD2
CASSAGLAGGKNEQFF
TGTGCCAGCAGCGCCGGACTAGCGGGAGGGAAGAATGAGCAGTTCTTC
>TRBV19|TRBJ2-7|.|.
CASSANNLGSYEQYF
TGTGCCAGTAGTGCCAACAACCTAGGCTCCTACGAGCAGTACTTC
>TRBV6-1|TRBJ1-1|.|.
CASSEDPGLVTEAFF
TGTGCCAGCAGTGAAGATCCGGGTTTAGTCACTGAAGCTTTCTTT
>TRBV6-5|TRBJ1-5|many|.
CASAEQSNQPQHF
TGTGCCAGCGCTGAGCAGAGCAATCAGCCCCAGCATTTT
>TRBV7-8|TRBJ2-2|few|TRBD1
CASSPNDRALGGELFF
TGTGCCAGCAGCCCGAACGACAGGGCGTTAGGCGGGGAGCTGTTTTTT
>TRBV3-1|TRBJ2-3|.|.
CASSRQRGTDTQYF
TGTGCCAGCAGCAGGCAGCGGGGCACAGATACGCAGTATTTT
>TRBV5-5|TRBJ2-2|.|TRBD1
CASSFAGQGTGELFF
TGTGCCAGCAGCTTCGCGGGACAGGGGACCGGGGAGCTGTTTTTT
>TRBV20-1|TRBJ2-5|.|TRBD2
CSVREGRPGETQYF
TGCAGTGTTCGGGAGGGAAGGCCAGGGGAGACCCAGTACTTC
>TRBV25-1|TRBJ2-2|.|TRBD1
CASSEYVTGTPGELFF
TGTGCCAGCAGTGAATACGTGACAGGGACCCCCGGGGAGCTGTTTTTT